Listed here is a single T cell receptor (beta chain). J gave up 3 bases and V 7 bases, and 13 bases lay outside the gene matches. Germline V gene sequence: CDR1 SNHLY, CDR2 FYNNEI. The CDR3 runs 16 residues. This entry is derived from a study of T cell changes during pregnancy in multiple sclerosis. Here immunoSEQ multiplex PCR was the method, and the copy in TCRdb shows in-frame clones only, minus some. The table records more than 15,000 clones, 80% to 90% of them present only once. The chain carries TRBV2 and TRBJ1-2, with 8 bases matching TRBD1. The clonotype comes from a female donor in good health, enrolled as a control in a pregnancy study. Sequencing used CD8+ T cells from peripheral blood mononuclear cells, obtained in the second trimester of pregnancy. This CDR3 reads CASTEVGQGPYYGYTF. CDR3 bases: TGTGCCAGCACCGAGGTTGGACAGGGACCCTACTATGGCTACACCTTC.